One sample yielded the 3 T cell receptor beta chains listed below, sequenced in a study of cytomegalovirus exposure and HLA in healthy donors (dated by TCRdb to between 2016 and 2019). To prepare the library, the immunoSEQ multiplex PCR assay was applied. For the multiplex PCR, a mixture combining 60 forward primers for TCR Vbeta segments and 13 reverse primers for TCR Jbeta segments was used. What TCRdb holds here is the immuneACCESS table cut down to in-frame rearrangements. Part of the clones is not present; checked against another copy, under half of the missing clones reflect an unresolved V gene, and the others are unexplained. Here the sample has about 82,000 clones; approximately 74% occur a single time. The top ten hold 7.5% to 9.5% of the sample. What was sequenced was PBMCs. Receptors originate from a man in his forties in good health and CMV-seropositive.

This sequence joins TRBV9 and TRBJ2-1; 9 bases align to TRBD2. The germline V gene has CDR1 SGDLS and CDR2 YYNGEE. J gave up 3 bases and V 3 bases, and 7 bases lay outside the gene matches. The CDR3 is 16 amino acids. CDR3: CASSDATSGNYNEQFF. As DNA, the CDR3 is TGTGCCAGCAGCGATGCGACTAGCGGTAACTACAATGAGCAGTTCTTC.

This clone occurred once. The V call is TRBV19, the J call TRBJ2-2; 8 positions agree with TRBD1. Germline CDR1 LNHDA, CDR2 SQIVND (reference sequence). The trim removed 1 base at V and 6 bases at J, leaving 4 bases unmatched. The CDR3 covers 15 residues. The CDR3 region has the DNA TGTGCCAGTAGTATAGGGGCAGGGGGCCCCGGGGAGCTGTTTTTT. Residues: CASSIGAGGPGELFF.

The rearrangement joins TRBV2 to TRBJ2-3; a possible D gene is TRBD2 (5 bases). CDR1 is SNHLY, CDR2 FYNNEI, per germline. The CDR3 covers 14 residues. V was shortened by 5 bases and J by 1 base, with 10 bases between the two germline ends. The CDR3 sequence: CASSWGARTDTQYF. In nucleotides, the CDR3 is TGTGCCAGCAGTTGGGGAGCCCGCACAGATACGCAGTATTTT.